The 32 T cell receptor beta chains below were found in one sample sequenced in a study of blood T cell repertoires in COVID-19. Clones were sequenced by immunoSEQ multiplex PCR, and TCRdb holds only the in-frame ones, with some missing. The data contain about 490,000 clones, approximately 85% of them singletons. Sample: peripheral blood. These receptors were collected from a human donor in a cohort sampled during active COVID-19.

The V call is TRBV5-1, the J call TRBJ1-4; TRBD1 matches 9 bases. Per the germline V gene, CDR1 is SGHRS and CDR2 is YFSETQ. The length of the CDR3 is 15 residues. After removal of 4 bases from V and 7 bases from J, the junction contained 8 bases not matched to a gene. This chain's CDR3 is CASSATGGASEKLFF. CDR3 coding DNA: TGCGCCAGCAGCGCAACAGGGGGCGCGAGTGAAAAACTGTTTTTT.

This rearrangement joins TRBV6-6 to TRBJ1-1, with D maybe TRBD1 (6 bases). This CDR3 has 13 amino acids. V was trimmed by 7 bases and J by 7 bases, leaving 16 bases between them. Per the germline V gene, CDR1 is MNHNY and CDR2 is SVGAGI (reference sequence). This CDR3 is CASTNGGAVEAFF. The CDR3 DNA is TGTGCCAGCACCAACGGGGGGGCGGTTGAAGCTTTCTTT.

The rearrangement uses TRBV27 and TRBJ2-7, with 11 nucleotides matching TRBD2. V lost 3 bases and J lost 6; bases outside the gene matches: 7. CDR1 is MNHEY and CDR2 is SMNVEV in the germline V gene (reference sequence). This CDR3 comprises 15 residues. The CDR3 DNA sequence: TGTGCCAGCAGTTTTAGACTAGCGGGGCGCGTCGAGCAGTACTTC. Its translation is CASSFRLAGRVEQYF.

The V and J genes are TRBV20-1 and TRBJ2-7; D remains unclear. The V and J ends lost 5 bases and 2 bases respectively, with 7 bases between them. The CDR3 length is 11 residues. Germline values: CDR1 DFQATT, CDR2 SNEGSKA (reference sequence). CDR3 sequence (DNA): TGCAGTGCTCCTAATCCCTACGAGCAGTACTTC. It yields the protein CSAPNPYEQYF.

The chain links TRBV3-1 (or the pseudogene TRBV3-2) to TRBJ1-2; D unclear. Deletions cut 0 bases from V and 8 bases from J, with 16 bases between. This CDR3 spans 15 amino acids. Germline V gene sequence: CDR1 LGHDT, CDR2 YNNKEL (reference sequence). Here the CDR3 DNA reads TGTGCCAGCAGCCAAGAACCCTCAGTTTATTCCGGCTACACCTTC. Its protein product is CASSQEPSVYSGYTF.

The rearrangement joins TRBV10-3 to TRBJ1-6, with a tentative D call TRBD1 (6 bases). The CDR3 sequence is 17 residues long. Germline V gives CDR1 ENHRY, CDR2 SYGVKD. V lost 0 bases, J lost 9 bases, and 18 bases lay in between. CDR3 DNA sequence: TGTGCCATCAGTGAGTCCGGCGGGGGCCGTGCGGCTTCACCCCTCCACTTT. Amino acid sequence: CAISESGGGRAASPLHF.

The chain has TRBV5-5 and TRBJ1-5, with D perhaps TRBD1 (6 bases). CDR1 SGHKS and CDR2 YYEKEE come from the germline V gene (reference sequence). The ends were cut back, 3 bases at V and 4 bases at J, with 14 bases in the middle. The CDR3 spans 15 residues. CDR3 sequence (DNA): TGTGCCAGCAGCTCCAGACAGGTTCTAAATCAGCCCCAGCATTTT. Its protein product is CASSSRQVLNQPQHF.

This chain uses TRBV6-5 with TRBJ2-3; D is unclear. The CDR3 consists of 13 residues. Trimming removed 4 bases from V and 2 bases from J, with 7 bases in between. The V gene's germline CDR1 is MNHEY and CDR2 SVGAGI. CDR3 sequence: CASSSRHTDTQYF. CDR3 DNA sequence: TGTGCCAGCAGTTCCCGACACACAGATACGCAGTATTTT.

The V gene is TRBV11-3, the J gene TRBJ2-3, with D possibly TRBD2 on 5 matching bases. CDR1 and CDR2 from the germline V gene are SGHNT and YENEEA. V was clipped by 0 bases and J by 2 bases, with 12 bases between them. CDR3 size: 16 residues. CDR3 DNA sequence: TGTGCCAGCAGCTTAGATCGGGCTAGCATCACAGATACGCAGTATTTT. Its protein product is CASSLDRASITDTQYF.

About this clone itself: Other DNA sequences in this sample translate to the same CDR3. The rearrangement joins TRBV7-2 to TRBJ1-5; TRBD1 agrees at 7 bases. The CDR3 contains 15 residues. J gave up 4 bases and V 1 base, and 4 bases lay outside the gene matches. The V gene's germline CDR1 is SGHTA and CDR2 FQGNSA. CDR3 bases: TGTGCCAGCAGCTTAGACAGGGGTCGAAATCAGCCCCAGCATTTT. This encodes CASSLDRGRNQPQHF. Combining the CDR3 with reference TRBV7-2 and TRBJ1-5 gives the whole variable domain GAGVSQSPSNKVTEKGKDVELRCDPISGHTALYWYRQSLGQGLEFLIYFQGNSAPDKSGLPSDRFSAERTGGSVSTLTIQRTQQEDSAVYLCASSLDRGRNQPQHFGDGTRLSIL.

The rearrangement uses TRBV28 and TRBJ2-3; TRBD2 is a possible D gene (6 bases). Germline V CDR1 and CDR2: MDHEN, SYDVKM. The V end was cut by 7 bases, the J end by 1 base, with 15 bases between. The CDR3 contains 15 residues. The CDR3, as DNA: TGTGCCAGCACCCCCCTGGCGGGACGCACAGATACGCAGTATTTT. It translates to CASTPLAGRTDTQYF.

The chain links TRBV30 to TRBJ1-2; weak D call: TRBD1 (6 bases). The CDR3 runs to 14 residues. V lost 2 bases to trimming and J lost 8 bases, with 18 bases between them. The germline V gene encodes CDR1 GTSNPN and CDR2 SVGIG (reference sequence). The CDR3 DNA follows: TGTGCCTGGAGTCCAGGGGATATACTATGGGGCTACACCTTC. This sequence encodes CAWSPGDILWGYTF. Full variable domain (remainder filled in from reference TRBV30 and TRBJ1-2): SQTIHQWPATLVQPVGSPLSLECTVEGTSNPNLYWYRQAAGRGLQLLFYSVGIGQISSEVPQNLSASRPQDRQFILSSKKLLLSDSGFYLCAWSPGDILWGYTFGSGTRLTVV.

This chain uses TRBV28 with TRBJ1-1; 7 bases fit TRBD1. From germline, CDR1 is MDHEN and CDR2 SYDVKM. The CDR3 extends over 15 amino acids. V lost 5 bases to trimming and J lost 5 bases; unmatched junction nucleotides: 11. The chain's CDR3 is CASSTPGQAGTEAFF. Here the CDR3 DNA reads TGTGCCAGCAGTACCCCTGGACAGGCGGGAACTGAAGCTTTCTTT.

This clone was seen at least ten times. The chain is built from TRBV9 and TRBJ1-2; D uncertain. The CDR3 contains 13 residues. Per germline, CDR1 SGDLS and CDR2 YYNGEE. With 0 bases removed from V and 6 bases from J, the gap between germline ends came to 9 bases. This CDR3 is CASSVADGNGYTF. DNA of the CDR3: TGTGCCAGCAGCGTAGCGGACGGGAATGGCTACACCTTC.

The genes are TRBV7-9 and TRBJ2-7; 7 nucleotides agree with TRBD2. Germline CDR1 reads SEHNR; CDR2 reads FQNEAQ (reference sequence). The CDR3 extends over 13 amino acids. With 0 bases clipped from V and 7 bases from J, the junction kept 3 bases outside the gene matches. The CDR3 sequence is CASSLAGGPEQYF. CDR3 nucleotide sequence: TGTGCCAGCAGCTTAGCGGGAGGGCCGGAGCAGTACTTC.

The chain employs TRBV11-2 and TRBJ2-1; D is possibly TRBD2 (6 bases). Trimming cost V 5 bases and J 4 bases, with 15 bases left between them. This CDR3 contains 15 residues. Germline CDR1 and CDR2: SGHAT and FQNNGV. CDR3 nucleotide sequence: TGTGCCAGCAGCACCGTCAAGGGACTTTACAATGAGCAGTTCTTC. Its protein is CASSTVKGLYNEQFF.

In its sample, this clone was seen once. The rearrangement joins TRBV19 to TRBJ2-7; unclear D gene. The CDR3 contains 13 residues. With 4 bases removed from V and 6 bases from J, the gap between germline ends came to 13 bases. The germline gives CDR1 LNHDA, CDR2 SQIVND (reference sequence). The CDR3 loop is CASSTIRHTEQYF. DNA for the CDR3: TGTGCCAGTAGTACGATCAGACATACCGAGCAGTACTTC.

The rearrangement links TRBV3-1 (or the pseudogene TRBV3-2) to TRBJ2-2; D unclear. The V gene's germline CDR1 is LGHDT and CDR2 YNNKEL (reference sequence). The V end lost 7 bases, the J end lost 1 base, and 13 bases lay between the germline ends. This CDR3 region has 15 residues. The chain's CDR3 is CASTSLRVNTGELFF. The CDR3 bases are TGTGCCAGCACCTCCCTCCGGGTGAACACCGGGGAGCTGTTTTTT.

The rearrangement uses TRBV10-1 and TRBJ2-7; tentatively, D is TRBD2 (6 bases). The CDR3 length is 14 residues. V lost 4 bases and J lost 2, with 12 bases in between. The germline V gene has CDR1 WNHNN and CDR2 SYGVQD (reference sequence). In DNA, the CDR3 is TGCGCCAGCAGTGCGGGAGCCATACCCTACGAGCAGTACTTC. Its protein is CASSAGAIPYEQYF.

The chain is built from TRBV5-4 and TRBJ2-1; 11 bases map to TRBD2. CDR1 and CDR2 from the germline V gene are SGHNT and YYREEE (reference sequence). The CDR3 loop spans 17 amino acids. V was pared by 4 bases and J by 4 bases, with 10 bases of the junction left unmatched. DNA for the CDR3: TGTGCCAGCAGCACCCCAGCCCTAGCGGGAGGTTACAATGAGCAGTTCTTC. Its translation: CASSTPALAGGYNEQFF.

In its sample, this clone was seen a few times. In DNA, the CDR3 is TGTGCCTGGAGTGAAGGGGGACTAGCGCCTCCCAAGTTCTTC. Its protein product is CAWSEGGLAPPKFF. This chain joins TRBV30 and TRBJ2-1, with 10 bases matching TRBD2. J was trimmed by 14 bases and V by 1 base; bases with no gene match: 11. The CDR3 covers 14 residues. Germline CDR1 is GTSNPN and CDR2 is SVGIG (reference sequence).

This clone has just a few counts. This sequence joins TRBV18 and TRBJ2-7, with D perhaps TRBD1 (6 bases). V lost 2 bases, J lost 2 bases, and 10 bases lay in between. The CDR3 spans 14 residues. Germline V lookup: CDR1 KGHSH, CDR2 LQKENI. The CDR3 DNA sequence: TGTGCCAGCTCACCAGGGGGCGGAACCTACGAGCAGTACTTC. Amino acids: CASSPGGGTYEQYF.

J is TRBJ2-1 and V is TRBV19; TRBD2 aligns across 7 bases. Trimming took 6 bases from V and 9 from J; bases not matched to a gene: 14. This CDR3 comprises 15 residues. Per the germline V gene, CDR1 is LNHDA and CDR2 is SQIVND (reference sequence). The CDR3 sequence is CASRSRSGARSEQFF. CDR3 coding DNA: TGTGCCAGTAGGAGCCGGAGCGGGGCCCGGAGTGAGCAGTTCTTC.

The chain has TRBV6-2 or TRBV6-3 and TRBJ2-4; TRBD1 agrees at 7 bases. The trim removed 8 bases at V and 0 bases at J, leaving 10 bases unmatched. Germline V gives CDR1 MNHEY, CDR2 SVGEGT. There are 16 residues in the CDR3. CDR3 loop: CASRPQGQLAKNIQYF. The DNA of the CDR3 is TGTGCCAGCCGCCCCCAGGGACAGCTAGCCAAAAACATTCAGTACTTC.

This sequence joins TRBV28 and TRBJ2-2; TRBD2 matches at 15 bases. Germline lookup yields CDR1 MDHEN and CDR2 SYDVKM. The junction had 2 bases not matched to a gene; V was cut back by 5 bases and J by 4 bases. The CDR3 sequence is 16 residues long. CDR3 region: CASSGTSGRFTGELFF. CDR3 DNA sequence: TGTGCCAGCAGTGGGACTAGCGGGAGGTTCACCGGGGAGCTGTTTTTT.

This chain joins TRBV6-6 and TRBJ2-3, with a possible D match to TRBD2 (7 bases). V was clipped by 4 bases and J by 0 bases, with 14 bases between them. CDR3 size: 16 residues. CDR1 MNHNY and CDR2 SVGAGI come from the germline V gene (reference sequence). For the CDR3, the DNA is TGTGCCAGCAGTTCTCAAGGGGGGGCTAGCACAGATACGCAGTATTTT. Protein: CASSSQGGASTDTQYF.

As concerns this clone: Relative to the germline gene, one junction end is altered; a read error may explain this. The chain uses TRBV3-1 (or the pseudogene TRBV3-2) and TRBJ1-4; 12 bases are shared with TRBD1. Germline V gives CDR1 LGHDT, CDR2 YNNKEL (reference sequence). This CDR3 spans 12 amino acids. In DNA, the CDR3 is TGTGCCAGCAGCCAGAGGGACAGGGGGCAGGCTTTT. As protein: CASSQRDRGQAF.

V is TRBV5-1 and J is TRBJ2-1; TRBD1 might be the D (6 bases). The CDR3 sequence is 17 residues long. V lost 0 bases to trimming and J lost 9 bases, with 22 bases between them. Germline V gene lookup returns CDR1 SGHRS and CDR2 YFSETQ. CDR3 bases: TGCGCCAGCAGCTTGGGGGGTGACAGGAGCCAGAATCGTGAGCAGTTCTTC. This codes for CASSLGGDRSQNREQFF.

V and J are TRBV2 and TRBJ2-5, with TRBD1 matching over 8 bases. The CDR3 spans 17 residues. The V and J ends lost 5 bases and 5 bases, in that order; junction bases with no gene match: 16. In germline, CDR1 is SNHLY, CDR2 FYNNEI. CDR3 loop: CASSTQDRANIGETQYF. The CDR3 DNA follows: TGTGCCAGCAGTACTCAGGACAGGGCGAATATAGGGGAGACCCAGTACTTC.

The rearrangement uses TRBV6-5 and TRBJ1-5; TRBD1 might be the D (6 bases). With 0 bases removed from V and 6 bases from J, the gap between germline ends came to 15 bases. The germline CDR1 and CDR2 sequences are MNHEY and SVGAGI. This CDR3 is 16 amino acids long. The CDR3 DNA sequence: TGTGCCAGCAGTTACTCGGGGACACCCGAACGTCAGCCCCAGCATTTT. Translation gives CASSYSGTPERQPQHF.

This chain links TRBV5-1 with TRBJ2-2, with 8 bases lining up with TRBD1. The V segment lost 4 bases and the J segment 3 bases; nucleotides outside the gene matches: 5. Germline V gene data show CDR1 as SGHRS and CDR2 as YFSETQ. The length of the CDR3 is 15 residues. The CDR3 DNA is TGCGCCAGCAGCCTAACGACAGGGGACACCGGGGAGCTGTTTTTT. Its translation: CASSLTTGDTGELFF.

The chain is built from TRBV3-1 (or the pseudogene TRBV3-2) and TRBJ1-1, with 7 positions matching TRBD1. This CDR3 is 14 amino acids long. Germline lookup yields CDR1 LGHDT and CDR2 YNNKEL (reference sequence). The ends lost 4 bases at V and 4 bases at J; junction bases unmatched: 6. Here the CDR3 reads CASSPSPGGTEAFF. The CDR3 DNA reads as TGTGCCAGCAGCCCCTCCCCAGGGGGCACTGAAGCTTTCTTT.